The present T cell receptor (beta chain) was sequenced within a study of T cells in Graves' hyperthyroidism and ophthalmopathy. It was RNA transcripts that yielded the amplified TCR beta CDR3 regions. Carried out on the TCR CDR3, a first-round RT-PCR used the HTBI primer set. TCRdb analysed the multiplex PCR reads with MiXCR anew, one entry per CDR3 protein. Here the sample spans hundreds of thousands of distinct CDR3 sequences, approximately 15% being singletons. Germline V CDR1 and CDR2: SNHLY, FYNNEI. The CDR3 runs 14 residues. V was pared by 7 bases and J by 1 base, with 5 bases of the junction left unmatched. The authors obtained PBMCs from more than 8 ml of fresh peripheral blood. This clonotype was seen many times.

This TCR derives from a woman aged 18-29 years with Graves' hyperthyroidism. Sequenced input: blood. This chain uses TRBV2 with TRBJ2-3, with 7 bases that match TRBD2. The CDR3 DNA sequence: TGTGCCAGCAACCTCCTAGCGGGCACAGATACGCAGTATTTT. It codes for CASNLLAGTDTQYF.